The 23 T cell receptor beta chains presented below share a single source sample, sequenced in a study of T cells in tuberculosis. TCRdb's copy holds only in-frame clones and misses some; the assay was immunoSEQ multiplex PCR. The data contain fewer than 35,000 clones, roughly 95% of them singletons. Source material: PBMCs. The receptors were sampled from a donor aged 10 to 29 with latent tuberculosis or without tuberculosis infection.

The genes are TRBV6-6 and TRBJ1-5, with D perhaps TRBD1 (6 bases). Germline-derived CDR1 and CDR2 are MNHNY and SVGAGI (reference sequence). V was cut by 2 bases and J by 4 bases, with 9 bases left in between. The CDR3 length is 14 residues. The CDR3 reads CASSYGDTNQPQHF. The DNA for the CDR3 is TGTGCCAGCAGTTACGGGGACACTAATCAGCCCCAGCATTTT.

A word on this clone: The junction differs from germline at one of its ends, possibly a read error. The genes are TRBV5-4 and TRBJ2-7; D not certain. Germline CDR1 SGHNT, CDR2 YYREEE (reference sequence). This CDR3 contains 14 residues. The CDR3 DNA reads TGCGCCAGCAGCCAGTTACTGGGCCCCCACGAGCAGTACTTC. Translated: CASSQLLGPHEQYF.

The CDR3 loop reads CASSLPNQPQHF. For the CDR3, the DNA is TGTGCCAGCAGCCTACCCAATCAGCCCCAGCATTTT. This chain links TRBV7-2 with TRBJ1-5, with unresolved D. The CDR3 has 12 residues. Trimming stripped 5 bases from V and 3 bases from J, with 5 bases between. Germline CDR1 is SGHTA and CDR2 is FQGNSA.

The CDR3 spells CASSERGEGNQPQHF. As DNA, the CDR3 is TGTGCCAGCAGTGAACGTGGGGAGGGCAATCAGCCCCAGCATTTT. This chain joins TRBV25-1 and TRBJ1-5; no clear D. V was cut by 2 bases and J by 2 bases, with 10 bases left in between. In germline, CDR1 is MGHDK, CDR2 SYGVNS. The CDR3 has 15 residues.

This clone was seen a single time. This chain joins TRBV5-4 and TRBJ1-1; 7 nucleotides agree with TRBD1. The length of the CDR3 is 15 residues. Germline lookup yields CDR1 SGHNT and CDR2 YYREEE (reference sequence). V shed 1 base, J shed 3 bases, and the junction held 6 bases outside the gene matches. DNA for the CDR3: TGTGCCAGCAGCTTGTACGACAGGGCCCACACTGAAGCTTTCTTT. Its protein is CASSLYDRAHTEAFF.

The V gene is TRBV18, the J gene TRBJ2-7, with a weak D call TRBD2 (6 bases). V was pared by 0 bases and J by 3 bases, with 9 bases between. The CDR3 sequence is 14 residues long. Germline lookup yields CDR1 KGHSH and CDR2 LQKENI. The CDR3: CASSPPGTVYEQYF. In DNA, the CDR3 is TGTGCCAGCTCACCACCTGGGACTGTCTACGAGCAGTACTTC.

V is TRBV4-2 and J is TRBJ1-1; D is unresolved. The CDR3 runs 15 residues. Germline values: CDR1 LGHNA, CDR2 YNFKEQ. V lost 4 bases to trimming and J lost 1 base, with 13 bases between them. The CDR3 nucleotides read TGTGCCAGCAGCCCGTTGTTTCAGCGGAACACTGAAGCTTTCTTT. Translation gives CASSPLFQRNTEAFF.

The chain couples TRBV7-2 to TRBJ2-7; TRBD2 matches at 8 bases. Trimming took 0 bases from V and 7 from J; bases not matched to a gene: 8. Germline loops: CDR1 SGHTA, CDR2 FQGNSA. This CDR3 spans 15 amino acids. CDR3 residues: CASSLAASGSGEQYF. The CDR3 DNA is TGTGCCAGCAGCTTAGCGGCTAGCGGGTCGGGGGAGCAGTACTTC.

Comment on this clone: Germline and junction disagree at one end, which may indicate a read error. The chain employs TRBV5-4 and TRBJ2-7; the D gene is possibly TRBD2 (5 bases). This CDR3 is built from 13 residues. Per the germline V gene, CDR1 is SGHNT and CDR2 is YYREEE (reference sequence). CDR3 DNA sequence: TGTGCCGGCAGTTTCGGGAACTCCTACGAGCAGTACTTC. It is translated as CAGSFGNSYEQYF.

The chain carries TRBV29-1 and TRBJ2-1; D perhaps matches TRBD2 (6 bases). The germline V and J ends were trimmed by 2 bases and 5 bases, with 10 bases remaining between them. The germline V gene encodes CDR1 SQVTM and CDR2 ANQGSEA. The CDR3 contains 13 residues. CDR3 nucleotide sequence: TGCAGCGTTGAACCCGGGAGCAACAATGAGCAGTTCTTC. Amino acid sequence: CSVEPGSNNEQFF.

The chain joins TRBV9 to TRBJ2-5; a weak D match, TRBD1 (6 bases). The CDR3 covers 15 residues. From germline, CDR1 is SGDLS and CDR2 YYNGEE. The ends were cut back, 6 bases at V and 3 bases at J, with 18 bases in the middle. The CDR3 DNA reads as TGTGCCAGCACTCCACTCGGGACATCGAAAGAGACCCAGTACTTC. It specifies CASTPLGTSKETQYF.

The chain carries TRBV28 and TRBJ2-1; TRBD1 matches 10 bases. Germline V CDR1 and CDR2: MDHEN, SYDVKM. This CDR3 is built from 15 residues. Trimming took 3 bases from V and 8 from J; bases not matched to a gene: 7. CDR3 coding DNA: TGTGCCAGCAGTTTTCGGGACAGGGGACGCGATGAGCAGTTCTTC. As protein: CASSFRDRGRDEQFF.

The chain carries TRBV19 and TRBJ2-2; D is possibly TRBD2 (6 bases). The V end lost 6 bases, the J end lost 5 bases, and 13 bases lay between the germline ends. The CDR3 sequence is 14 residues long. CDR1 LNHDA and CDR2 SQIVND come from the germline V gene (reference sequence). CDR3 nucleotide sequence: TGTGCCAGTAGACCTGGGGCGGGAACCGGGGAGCTGTTTTTT. The encoded protein is CASRPGAGTGELFF.

CDR3 sequence: CASSALGTDNEQFF. The CDR3, as DNA: TGTGCCAGCAGCGCACTAGGGACAGACAATGAGCAGTTCTTC. V and J are TRBV11-3 and TRBJ2-1; 7 positions match TRBD1. Germline-derived CDR1 and CDR2 are SGHNT and YENEEA. The CDR3 loop spans 14 amino acids. J lost 5 bases, V lost 5 bases, and 6 bases had no gene match.

This chain connects TRBV10-3 to TRBJ1-5; TRBD1 aligns across 9 bases. The junction had 5 bases not matched to a gene; V was cut back by 11 bases and J by 0 bases. Germline lookup yields CDR1 ENHRY and CDR2 SYGVKD. CDR3 length equals 14 residues. CDR3 region: CAAGGQGSNQPQHF. DNA of the CDR3: TGTGCCGCTGGGGGACAGGGTAGCAATCAGCCCCAGCATTTT.

This chain joins TRBV7-9 and TRBJ1-2; D ambiguous. Germline V gene data show CDR1 as SEHNR and CDR2 as FQNEAQ (reference sequence). The CDR3 is 15 amino acids. The V gene lost 0 bases and the J gene lost 3 bases, with 11 bases spanning the gap. CDR3 in amino acids: CASSLALYGDYGYTF. The CDR3 DNA sequence: TGTGCCAGCAGCTTAGCTCTCTACGGGGACTATGGCTACACCTTC.

V gene TRBV5-6 combines with J gene TRBJ1-5, with 8 nucleotides matching TRBD1. Germline V gene sequence: CDR1 SGHDT, CDR2 YYEEEE. Germline trimming cut 4 bases from V and 0 bases from J; bases unmatched to any gene: 6. The CDR3 is made up of 16 amino acids. For the CDR3, the DNA is TGTGCCAGCAGCCCACAGGGGGTATATAGCAATCAGCCCCAGCATTTT. Encoded protein: CASSPQGVYSNQPQHF.

The chain employs TRBV6-5 and TRBJ1-2; TRBD1 might be the D (6 bases). CDR1 and CDR2 (germline): MNHEY, SVGAGI. The length of the CDR3 is 12 residues. V was trimmed by 7 bases and J by 4 bases, leaving 10 bases between them. The CDR3 region is CASTRRGYGYTF. The CDR3 nucleotides read TGTGCCAGCACCCGCAGGGGCTATGGCTACACCTTC.

By proportion, this clone is medium-sized. CDR3 in amino acids: CASSESIITGNTEAFF. The CDR3 bases are TGTGCCAGCAGTGAATCCATAATCACAGGGAACACTGAAGCTTTCTTT. V usage is TRBV2 and J usage is TRBJ1-1, with D tentatively TRBD1 (5 bases). V lost 2 bases, J lost 1 base, and 14 bases lay in between. This CDR3 has 16 amino acids. Looked up from germline, CDR1 is SNHLY and CDR2 is FYNNEI.

This clone appeared a single time. The rearrangement joins TRBV5-1 to TRBJ1-1; 8 bases match TRBD1. This CDR3 is built from 15 residues. The germline CDR1 and CDR2 sequences are SGHRS and YFSETQ. Trimming at V came to 0 bases and at J to 2 bases, leaving 3 bases not matched to a gene. The CDR3 sequence: CASSLVTGANTEAFF. CDR3 in DNA: TGCGCCAGCAGCTTGGTGACAGGGGCTAACACTGAAGCTTTCTTT.

This chain links TRBV4-1 with TRBJ1-1; no reliable D call. Germline V gene data show CDR1 as MGHRA and CDR2 as YSYEKL. V gave up 7 bases and J gave up 3 bases, with 12 bases separating them. CDR3 length equals 13 residues. The CDR3 DNA follows: TGCGCCAGCACATTCGGTCGGGACACTGAAGCTTTCTTT. As protein: CASTFGRDTEAFF.

CDR3 protein: CASSWLADNEQFF. CDR3 bases: TGTGCCAGCAGCTGGCTAGCGGACAATGAGCAGTTCTTC. The chain links TRBV27 to TRBJ2-1, with TRBD2 identical over 7 bases. From germline, CDR1 is MNHEY and CDR2 SMNVEV (reference sequence). V shed 6 bases and J 5 bases; nucleotides not matched to a gene: 4. This CDR3 region has 13 residues.

The chain recombines TRBV5-1 with TRBJ2-7; 9 nucleotides line up with TRBD1. V was pared by 0 bases and J by 1 base, with 2 bases of the junction left unmatched. Germline V lookup: CDR1 SGHRS, CDR2 YFSETQ. This CDR3 comprises 15 residues. The CDR3 reads CASSLAGTGSYEQYF. The CDR3 DNA is TGCGCCAGCAGCTTGGCTGGGACAGGGTCCTACGAGCAGTACTTC.